This record concerns one T cell receptor (beta chain) sequence. Its matching antigen is unknown. The sample comes from a study of cytomegalovirus exposure and HLA in healthy donors. Study-level results: The classifier was said to identify cytomegalovirus status with high specificity and sensitivity. As was reported, the HLA-A and HLA-B alleles of most subjects were accurately predicted from TCR beta sequences.

This CDR3 is built from 14 residues. CDR1 MNHEY and CDR2 SVGAGI come from the germline V gene. V lost 0 bases and J 7 bases, leaving 9 bases between the germline ends. PCR used 60 Vbeta primers and 13 Jbeta primers. Sequenced by immunoSEQ multiplex PCR; TCRdb stores in-frame clones only, minus some. The sample holds 200,000 to 250,000 clones, around 73% seen once. V gene TRBV6-5 combines with J gene TRBJ2-2; D is perhaps TRBD2 (5 bases). Sequencing used PBMCs. This clonotype was sampled from a woman in her thirties in good health and CMV-seronegative. This chain's CDR3 is CASSYSREIGELFF. CDR3 in DNA: TGTGCCAGCAGTTACTCGAGGGAAATCGGGGAGCTGTTTTTT.